The clone carrying this T cell receptor (beta chain) was seen a few times. Its antigen is not identified. These data originate in a study of T cell repertoires in cytomegalovirus infection. Across the study: In the study, CMV epitopes included recently identified HLA-C-restricted and well-studied HLA-B-restricted ones.

Germline V lookup: CDR1 LNHDA, CDR2 SQIVND (reference sequence). The CDR3 totals 14 residues. Trimming stripped 10 bases from V and 1 base from J, with 14 bases between. TCRdb re-called the reads with MiXCR, one entry per CDR3 protein. This table has around 770,000 distinct CDR3 sequences, under 35% appearing once. The chain is built from TRBV19 and TRBJ1-5; D is possibly TRBD1 (5 bases). This sequence was found in a human donor in good health (CMV status not recorded). Some clones in this sample may be carry-over from other donors' samples. The material was cultured CD8+ T cells from PBMCs, obtained from culture after CMV antigen stimulation. CDR3 DNA sequence: TGTGCCACCGGGGGAGGGGAGAGCAATCAGCCCCAGCATTTT. This gives the protein CATGGGESNQPQHF.